The 5 T cell receptor beta chains presented below share a single source sample, sequenced in a study of T cell changes during pregnancy in multiple sclerosis. TCRdb's copy holds only in-frame clones and misses some; the assay was immunoSEQ multiplex PCR. The table lists 75,000 to 95,000 clones, around 93% of them singletons, with around 1.8% in the top ten. Sequences were derived from peripheral blood, sampled in the first trimester of pregnancy. The receptor source for this set is a female donor in good health, enrolled as a control in a pregnancy study.

The genes are TRBV4-3 and TRBJ2-1, with TRBD1 as a possible D gene (5 bases). CDR1 and CDR2 from the germline V gene are LGHNA and YSLEER. The CDR3 has 16 amino acids. The V and J ends lost 0 bases and 9 bases respectively, with 18 bases between them. The CDR3 DNA reads TGCGCCAGCAGCCAAGATAGGGCAGGGTTCGACGGTGAGCAGTTCTTC. It translates to CASSQDRAGFDGEQFF.

This clone was observed a handful of times. The J gene is TRBJ1-2, the V gene TRBV6-5, with D unclear. The germline CDR1 and CDR2 sequences are MNHEY and SVGAGI. The CDR3 is 14 amino acids. The V gene lost 6 bases and the J gene lost 10 bases, with 21 bases spanning the gap. CDR3 bases: TGTGCCAGCAGCCTCGACATTAATGTCCGCATCTACACCTTC. Translated: CASSLDINVRIYTF.

The chain uses TRBV5-6 and TRBJ2-2, with 10 bases identical to TRBD2. This CDR3 comprises 17 residues. J lost 3 bases, V lost 2 bases, and 7 bases had no gene match. The germline gives CDR1 SGHDT, CDR2 YYEEEE. CDR3 bases: TGTGCCAGCAGCTTAAGGGTACTAGCGGGGTACACCGGGGAGCTGTTTTTT. It encodes CASSLRVLAGYTGELFF. Full variable domain (rest looked up from reference TRBV5-6 and TRBJ2-2): DAGVTQSPTHLIKTRGQQVTLRCSPKSGHDTVSWYQQALGQGPQFIFQYYEEEERQRGNFPDRFSGHQFPNYSSELNVNALLLGDSALYLCASSLRVLAGYTGELFFGEGSRLTVL.

This clone occurred once. The CDR3 region has the DNA TGTGCCAGCAGCCGGGGGGGCTCCTACAATGAGCAGTTCTTC. Its protein product is CASSRGGSYNEQFF. The chain uses TRBV7-2 and TRBJ2-1, with 8 bases aligning to TRBD2. J was trimmed by 0 bases and V by 5 bases; bases with no gene match: 0. The CDR3 spans 14 residues. The germline V gene has CDR1 SGHTA and CDR2 FQGNSA.

This clone is a singleton in its sample. The rearrangement links TRBV18 to TRBJ1-1, with 7 bases aligning to TRBD1. CDR3 length equals 15 residues. Germline values: CDR1 KGHSH, CDR2 LQKENI. J gave up 5 bases and V 2 bases, and 8 bases lay outside the gene matches. CDR3 bases: TGTGCCAGCTCACCAGTGATTGGGACAGAGACTGAAGCTTTCTTT. This gives the protein CASSPVIGTETEAFF.